One T cell receptor beta chain is described in this entry. Authors' data handling: Counts of nucleated cells, estimated from reference gene primer amplification, were obtained. Only in-frame clones appear in the TCRdb table, and some are missing; sequencing was by immunoSEQ multiplex PCR. The V and J calls and clone size come from that table; D and trimming were worked out from the DNA. The sample consists of about 280,000 clones, approximately 86% of them appearing once. Germline V gene sequence: CDR1 SGHRS, CDR2 YFSETQ. The CDR3 covers 12 residues. V lost 2 bases and J lost 3, with 5 bases in between. The data were obtained in a study of blood T cell repertoires in COVID-19. Across the study: Acute and convalescent COVID-19 samples came from the United States, Italy and Spain. From T cells, B-cell-depleted T cells, or PBMCs came the material, which was cDNA or gDNA.

The chain couples TRBV5-1 to TRBJ2-5; no definite D call. Sequenced: peripheral blood. This clonotype was obtained from a woman between 45 and 65 years old who had recovered from COVID-19. The CDR3 spells CASSFQEETQYF. DNA of the CDR3: TGCGCCAGCAGCTTCCAGGAAGAGACCCAGTACTTC.